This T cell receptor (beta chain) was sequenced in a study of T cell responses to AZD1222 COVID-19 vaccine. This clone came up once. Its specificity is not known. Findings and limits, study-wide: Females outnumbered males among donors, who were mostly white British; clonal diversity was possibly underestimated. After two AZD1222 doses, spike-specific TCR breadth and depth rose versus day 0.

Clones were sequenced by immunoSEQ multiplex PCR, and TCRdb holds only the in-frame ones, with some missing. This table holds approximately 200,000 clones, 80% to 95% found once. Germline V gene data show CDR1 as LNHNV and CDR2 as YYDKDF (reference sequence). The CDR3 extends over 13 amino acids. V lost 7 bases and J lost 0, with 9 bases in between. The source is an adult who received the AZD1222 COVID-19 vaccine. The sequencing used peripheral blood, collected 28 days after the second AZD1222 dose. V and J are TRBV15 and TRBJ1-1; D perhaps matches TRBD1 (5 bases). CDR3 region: CATTRGLNTEAFF. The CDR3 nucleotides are TGTGCCACCACTAGGGGTCTGAACACTGAAGCTTTCTTT.